This T cell receptor beta chain is drawn from a study of blood T cell repertoires in COVID-19. Background on the study: The United States, Italy and Spain provided the acute and convalescent COVID-19 samples.

The CDR3 loop spans 17 amino acids. CDR1 LGHNT and CDR2 FRNRAP come from the germline V gene. V lost 6 bases and J 4 bases, leaving 21 bases between the germline ends. Original handling: Scientists estimated how many nucleated cells there were by amplifying reference gene primers. Sequencing used immunoSEQ multiplex PCR; TCRdb keeps in-frame clones, though not all of them. The V and J calls and the clone size are those of that table, but D and trimming were determined from the DNA. The table shows over 200,000 clones, with around 84% occurring only once. This TCR came from a man in his forties who had recovered from COVID-19. Input material: peripheral blood. The J gene is TRBJ2-2, the V gene TRBV12-5; D might be TRBD1 (5 bases). CDR3 coding DNA: TGTGCTAGTGGCCCTGGGGCGGACGGGCGGTCCACCGGGGAGCTGTTTTTT. Amino acid sequence: CASGPGADGRSTGELFF.